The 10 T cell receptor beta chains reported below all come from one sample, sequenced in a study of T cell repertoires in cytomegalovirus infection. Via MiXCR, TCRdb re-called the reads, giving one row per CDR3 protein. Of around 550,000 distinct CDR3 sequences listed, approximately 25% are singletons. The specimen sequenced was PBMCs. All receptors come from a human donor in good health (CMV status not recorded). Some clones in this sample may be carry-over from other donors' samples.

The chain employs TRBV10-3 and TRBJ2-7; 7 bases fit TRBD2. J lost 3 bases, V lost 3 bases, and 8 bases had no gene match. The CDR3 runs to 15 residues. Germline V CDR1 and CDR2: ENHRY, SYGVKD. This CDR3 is CAISDPLGRGYEQYF. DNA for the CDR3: TGTGCCATCAGTGACCCCTTGGGGAGGGGCTACGAGCAGTACTTC.

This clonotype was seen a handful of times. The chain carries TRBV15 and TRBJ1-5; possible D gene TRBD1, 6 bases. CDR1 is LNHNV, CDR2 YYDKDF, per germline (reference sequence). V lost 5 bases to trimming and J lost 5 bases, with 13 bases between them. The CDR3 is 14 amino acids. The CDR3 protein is CATSRRGGDQPQHF. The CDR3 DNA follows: TGTGCCACCAGCCGAAGGGGGGGAGATCAGCCCCAGCATTTT.

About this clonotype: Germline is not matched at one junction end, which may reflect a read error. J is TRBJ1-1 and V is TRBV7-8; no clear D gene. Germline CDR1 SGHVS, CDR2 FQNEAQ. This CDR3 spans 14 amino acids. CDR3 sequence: CASSLTNMNSEAFF. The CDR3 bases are TGTGCCAGCAGCTTGACCAATATGAACAGTGAAGCTTTCTTT.

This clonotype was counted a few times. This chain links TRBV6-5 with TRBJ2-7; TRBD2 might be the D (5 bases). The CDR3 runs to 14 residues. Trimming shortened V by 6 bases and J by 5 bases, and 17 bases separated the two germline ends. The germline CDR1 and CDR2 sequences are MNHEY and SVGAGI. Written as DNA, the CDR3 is TGTGCCAGCAGCCCCTTGGACTCCGGGAACGAGCAGTACTTC. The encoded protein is CASSPLDSGNEQYF.

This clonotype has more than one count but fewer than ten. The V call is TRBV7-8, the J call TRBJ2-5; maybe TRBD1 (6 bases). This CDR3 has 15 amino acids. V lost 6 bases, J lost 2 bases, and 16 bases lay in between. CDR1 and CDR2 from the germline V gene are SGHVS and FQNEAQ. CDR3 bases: TGTGCCAGCAGGGGGGCATGGACAACACAAGAGACCCAGTACTTC. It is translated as CASRGAWTTQETQYF. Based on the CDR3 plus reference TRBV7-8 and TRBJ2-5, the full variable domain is GAGVSQSPRYKVAKRGQDVALRCDPISGHVSLFWYQQALGQGPEFLTYFQNEAQLDKSGLPSDRFFAERPEGSVSTLKIQRTQQEDSAVYLCASRGAWTTQETQYFGPGTRLLVL.

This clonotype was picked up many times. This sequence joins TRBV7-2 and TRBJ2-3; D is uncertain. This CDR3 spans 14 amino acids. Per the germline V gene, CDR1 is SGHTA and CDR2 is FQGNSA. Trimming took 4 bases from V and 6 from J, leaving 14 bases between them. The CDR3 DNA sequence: TGTGCCAGCAGCTATCGGTGGGGTGTGGATACGCAGTATTTT. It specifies CASSYRWGVDTQYF.

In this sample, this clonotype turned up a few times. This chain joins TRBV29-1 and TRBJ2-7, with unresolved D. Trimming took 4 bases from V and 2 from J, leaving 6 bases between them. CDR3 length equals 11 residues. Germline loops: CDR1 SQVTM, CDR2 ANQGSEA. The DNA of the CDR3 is TGCAGCGTTGGACGGACCTACGAGCAGTACTTC. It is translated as CSVGRTYEQYF.

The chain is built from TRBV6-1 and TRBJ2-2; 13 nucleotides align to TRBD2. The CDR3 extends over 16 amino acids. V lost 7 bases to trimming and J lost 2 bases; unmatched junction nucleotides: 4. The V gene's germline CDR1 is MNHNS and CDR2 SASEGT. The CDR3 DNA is TGTGCCAGCAACGGACTAGCGGGAGTCAACACCGGGGAGCTGTTTTTT. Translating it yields CASNGLAGVNTGELFF.

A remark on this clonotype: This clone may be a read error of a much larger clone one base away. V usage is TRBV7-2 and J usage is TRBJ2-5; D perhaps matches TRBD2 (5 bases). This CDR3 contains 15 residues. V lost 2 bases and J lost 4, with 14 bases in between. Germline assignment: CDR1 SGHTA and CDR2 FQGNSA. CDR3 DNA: TGTGCCAGCAGCTTAATGAGGTGGGAGACAGAGACCCAGTACTTC. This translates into CASSLMRWETETQYF.

The DNA for the CDR3 is TGTGCCAGTAGCCAACTAGCGGGATCCGGGGAGCTGTTTTTT. Translation gives CASSQLAGSGELFF. This chain uses TRBV19 with TRBJ2-2; 10 bases map to TRBD2. J was trimmed by 6 bases and V by 6 bases; bases with no gene match: 4. The CDR3 extends over 14 amino acids. Germline assignment: CDR1 LNHDA and CDR2 SQIVND (reference sequence).